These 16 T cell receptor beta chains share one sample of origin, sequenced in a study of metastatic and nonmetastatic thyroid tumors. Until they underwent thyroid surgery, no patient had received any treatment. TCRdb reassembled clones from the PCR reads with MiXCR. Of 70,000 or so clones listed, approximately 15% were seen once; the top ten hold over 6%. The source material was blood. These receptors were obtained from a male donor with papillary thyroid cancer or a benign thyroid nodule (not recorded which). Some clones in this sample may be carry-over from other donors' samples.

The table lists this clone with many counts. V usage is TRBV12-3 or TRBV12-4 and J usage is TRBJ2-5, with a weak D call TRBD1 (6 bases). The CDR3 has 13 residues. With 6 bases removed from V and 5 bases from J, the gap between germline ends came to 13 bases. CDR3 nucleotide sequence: TGTGCCAGCAGCACCCGGGACACCGAGACCCAGTACTTC. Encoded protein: CASSTRDTETQYF.

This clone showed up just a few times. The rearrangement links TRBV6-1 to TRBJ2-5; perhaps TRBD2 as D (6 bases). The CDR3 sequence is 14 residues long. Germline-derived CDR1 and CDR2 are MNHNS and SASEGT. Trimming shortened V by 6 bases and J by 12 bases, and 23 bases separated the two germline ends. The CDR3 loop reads CASSRWRARETKYF. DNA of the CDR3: TGTGCCAGCAGCCGTTGGAGGGCGCGAGAGACAAAGTACTTC.

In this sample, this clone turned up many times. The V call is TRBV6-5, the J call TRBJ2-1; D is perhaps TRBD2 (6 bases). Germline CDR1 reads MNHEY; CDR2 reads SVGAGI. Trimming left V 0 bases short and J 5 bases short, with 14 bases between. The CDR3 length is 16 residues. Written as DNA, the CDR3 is TGTGCCAGCAGTTACTCTCTAGCGAGCCCGAACAATGAGCAGTTCTTC. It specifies CASSYSLASPNNEQFF.

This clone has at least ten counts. The CDR3 DNA follows: TGTGCCAGCAGCACAGACGGGACAGGGAACACCGGGGAGCTGTTTTTT. Its translation: CASSTDGTGNTGELFF. This chain connects TRBV7-8 to TRBJ2-2; 8 bases fit TRBD1. The germline V gene encodes CDR1 SGHVS and CDR2 FQNEAQ. J lost 1 base, V lost 5 bases, and 6 bases had no gene match. The length of the CDR3 is 16 residues.

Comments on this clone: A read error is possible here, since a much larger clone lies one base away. The CDR3 sequence: CASSLGRGTISTYTQYF. The CDR3 coding sequence is TGTGCCAGCAGCTTAGGGCGCGGGACCATTAGCACATATACGCAGTATTTT. J is TRBJ2-3 and V is TRBV11-1; a possible D gene is TRBD2 (6 bases). The CDR3 length is 17 residues. CDR1 is SGHAT, CDR2 FQDESV, per germline (reference sequence).

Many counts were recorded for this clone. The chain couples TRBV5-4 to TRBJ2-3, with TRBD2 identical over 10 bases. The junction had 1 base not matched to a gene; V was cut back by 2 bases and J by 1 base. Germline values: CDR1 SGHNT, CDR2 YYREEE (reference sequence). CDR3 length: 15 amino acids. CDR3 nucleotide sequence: TGTGCCAGCAGCTTAACTAGCGGGGGCACAGATACGCAGTATTTT. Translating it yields CASSLTSGGTDTQYF.

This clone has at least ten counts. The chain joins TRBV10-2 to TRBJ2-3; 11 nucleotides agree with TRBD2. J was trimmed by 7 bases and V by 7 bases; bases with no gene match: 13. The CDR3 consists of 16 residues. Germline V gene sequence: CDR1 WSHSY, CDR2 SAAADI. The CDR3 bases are TGCGCCAGCACCACACGTGGGACTAGCGGCTTCAATACGCAGTATTTT. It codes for CASTTRGTSGFNTQYF.

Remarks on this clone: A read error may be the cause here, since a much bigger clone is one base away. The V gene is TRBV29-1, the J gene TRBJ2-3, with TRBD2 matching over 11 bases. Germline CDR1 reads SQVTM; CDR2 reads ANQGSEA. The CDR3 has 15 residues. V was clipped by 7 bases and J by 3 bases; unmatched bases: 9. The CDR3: CSGTTSGMATDTQYF. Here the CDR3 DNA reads TGCAGCGGGACGACTAGCGGGATGGCGACAGATACGCAGTATTTT.

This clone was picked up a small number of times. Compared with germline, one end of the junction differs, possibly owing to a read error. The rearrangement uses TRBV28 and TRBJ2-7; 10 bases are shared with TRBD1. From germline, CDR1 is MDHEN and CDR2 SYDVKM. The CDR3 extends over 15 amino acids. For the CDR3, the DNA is TGTACCAGCTTACCCCGGACAGGGGGTTCCTACGATCAGTACTTC. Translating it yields CTSLPRTGGSYDQYF.

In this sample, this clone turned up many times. The CDR3 loop reads CASSESWVVGNQPQHF. The CDR3 DNA sequence: TGCGCCAGCAGTGAGTCGTGGGTAGTAGGCAATCAGCCCCAGCATTTT. V is TRBV10-2 and J is TRBJ1-5; D ambiguous. The CDR3 is made up of 16 amino acids. CDR1 WSHSY and CDR2 SAAADI come from the germline V gene. V shed 0 bases and J shed 2 bases, with 11 bases lying between them.

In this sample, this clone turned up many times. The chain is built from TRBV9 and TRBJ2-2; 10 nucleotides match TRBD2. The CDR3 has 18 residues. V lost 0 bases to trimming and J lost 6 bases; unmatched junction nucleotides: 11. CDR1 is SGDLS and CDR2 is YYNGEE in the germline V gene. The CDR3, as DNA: TGTGCCAGCAGCGTAGGTGCTAGCGGGAGCCCCAATCCCGGGGAGCTGTTTTTT. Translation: CASSVGASGSPNPGELFF.

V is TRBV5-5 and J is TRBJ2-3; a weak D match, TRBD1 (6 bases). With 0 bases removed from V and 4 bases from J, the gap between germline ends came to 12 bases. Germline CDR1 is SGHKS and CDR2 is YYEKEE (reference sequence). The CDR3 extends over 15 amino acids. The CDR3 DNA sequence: TGTGCCAGCAGCTTGGACAGGGCTGCGGCAGATACGCAGTATTTT. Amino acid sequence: CASSLDRAAADTQYF.

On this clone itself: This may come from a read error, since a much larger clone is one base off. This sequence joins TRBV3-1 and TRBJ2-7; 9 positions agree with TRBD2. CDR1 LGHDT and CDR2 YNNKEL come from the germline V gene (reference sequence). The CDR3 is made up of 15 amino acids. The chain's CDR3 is CASRLTSGLFYGQYV. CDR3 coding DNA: TGTGCCAGCAGGTTAACTAGCGGGCTGTTCTACGGGCAGTACGTC.

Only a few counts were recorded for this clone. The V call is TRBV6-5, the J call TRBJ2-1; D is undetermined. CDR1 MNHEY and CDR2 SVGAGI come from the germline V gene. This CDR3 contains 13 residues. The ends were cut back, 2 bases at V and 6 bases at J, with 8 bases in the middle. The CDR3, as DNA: TGTGCCAGCAGTTACGAGAGGACCAATGAGCAGTTCTTC. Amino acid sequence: CASSYERTNEQFF.

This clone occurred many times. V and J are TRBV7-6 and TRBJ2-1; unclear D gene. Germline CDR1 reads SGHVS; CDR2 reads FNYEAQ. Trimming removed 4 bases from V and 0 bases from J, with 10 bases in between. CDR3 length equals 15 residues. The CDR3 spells CASSYKMSSYNEQFF. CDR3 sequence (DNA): TGTGCCAGCAGCTATAAGATGAGCTCCTACAATGAGCAGTTCTTC.

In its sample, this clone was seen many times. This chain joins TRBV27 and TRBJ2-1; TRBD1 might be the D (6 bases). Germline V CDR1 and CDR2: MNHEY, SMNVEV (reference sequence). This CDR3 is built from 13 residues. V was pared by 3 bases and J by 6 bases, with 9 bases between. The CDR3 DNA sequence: TGTGCCAGCAGTTTTACAGGGCTCAATGAGCAGTTCTTC. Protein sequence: CASSFTGLNEQFF.